Listed below are T cell receptor beta chains from one sample, sequenced in a study of cytomegalovirus exposure and HLA in healthy donors. Profiling relied on immunoSEQ multiplex PCR, and the TCRdb table lists in-frame clones only, not all of them. Recorded for this sample: roughly 200,000 clones. Sample: PBMCs. The receptors derive from a man aged 25-45 years in good health and CMV-seronegative. Both conserved end residues are trimmed from each CDR3. Each record gives: J gene, V gene, CDR3 protein.

J: TRBJ2-2; V: TRBV6-4; CDR3: ASSYNADSTGELF
J: TRBJ1-4; V: TRBV28; CDR3: ASRPPRQGAYEKLF
J: TRBJ2-1; V: TRBV10-3; CDR3: AISEGQANFNEQF
J: TRBJ1-2; V: TRBV7-9; CDR3: ASSLARVDGYT
J: TRBJ2-3; V: TRBV5-5; CDR3: ASSPGHLTDTQY
J: TRBJ2-3; V: TRBV5-1; CDR3: ASSDISTDTQY
J: TRBJ2-1; V: TRBV11-2; CDR3: ASSPGTSGGGPNEQF
J: TRBJ1-1; V: TRBV29-1; CDR3: SVKTGPEAF
J: TRBJ2-7; V: TRBV6-4; CDR3: ASSQRPGTGRRPYEQY
J: TRBJ2-3; V: TRBV4-1; CDR3: ASSQGGGGGFTDTQY
J: TRBJ1-1; V: TRBV10-3; CDR3: AIMKGQGNTEAF
J: TRBJ2-2; V: TRBV11-3; CDR3: ASSPGGELF
J: TRBJ2-7; V: TRBV2; CDR3: ASRRTGDEQY
J: TRBJ2-3; V: TRBV18; CDR3: ASSPQRVGDTQY
J: TRBJ1-1; V: TRBV4-1; CDR3: ASSQAVRRDRENTEAF
J: TRBJ2-7; V: TRBV27; CDR3: ASSSDRGLAPYEQY
J: TRBJ1-2; V: TRBV11-2; CDR3: ASSLNRAANYGYT
J: TRBJ2-3; V: TRBV7-2; CDR3: ASSLDRGRVITDTQY
J: TRBJ2-2; V: TRBV5-1; CDR3: ASSLAGETGELF
J: TRBJ1-5; V: TRBV7-8; CDR3: ASSLQGHQPQH
J: TRBJ1-1; V: TRBV19; CDR3: ASIGGLGAF
J: TRBJ1-6; V: TRBV7-9; CDR3: ASSRLQGGSYNSPLH
J: TRBJ1-1; V: TRBV9; CDR3: ASSPHTTTGEAF
J: TRBJ1-1; V: TRBV28; CDR3: ASSPGQTNTEAF
J: TRBJ2-7; V: TRBV27; CDR3: ASSLSVRVGIYEQY
J: TRBJ1-3; V: TRBV28; CDR3: ASSSINPRDRVDTIY
J: TRBJ2-5; V: TRBV30; CDR3: AWRPGASGKETQY
J: TRBJ2-7; V: TRBV5-8; CDR3: ASSLASQATYEQY
J: TRBJ1-2; V: TRBV6-1; CDR3: ASSHRTEGISGYT
J: TRBJ1-3; V: TRBV30; CDR3: AWSRGGNTIY
J: TRBJ2-2; V: TRBV9; CDR3: ASQDNIVMSGELF
J: TRBJ1-1; V: TRBV2; CDR3: ASTVQGSRPSPEAF
J: TRBJ1-4; V: TRBV10-2; CDR3: ASRDRGEKLF
J: TRBJ1-3; V: TRBV6-6; CDR3: ATLEVYTIY
J: TRBJ2-7; V: TRBV10-1; CDR3: ASSRGQGAEQY
J: TRBJ2-7; V: TRBV12-5; CDR3: ASGLVLGQPSSYEQY
J: TRBJ1-5; V: TRBV27; CDR3: ASSLEGVNNQPQH
J: TRBJ1-2; V: TRBV6-6; CDR3: ASSSDPRTDGYT
J: TRBJ1-1; V: TRBV4-3; CDR3: ASSQERGGLMNTEAF
J: TRBJ2-7; V: TRBV5-4; CDR3: ASSTGQGTTYEQY
J: TRBJ2-3; V: TRBV28; CDR3: ASSRAGSSSDTQY
J: TRBJ2-7; V: TRBV29-1; CDR3: SVGTGSYEQY
J: TRBJ2-5; V: TRBV28; CDR3: ASRGGETQY
J: TRBJ1-5; V: TRBV30; CDR3: AWSFGEGQPQH
J: TRBJ2-3; V: TRBV10-1; CDR3: ASSPRDRGPDTQY
J: TRBJ1-5; V: TRBV28; CDR3: ASSYTGVSNQPQH
J: TRBJ2-7; V: TRBV5-1; CDR3: ASSWGEGGSYEQY
J: TRBJ1-1; V: TRBV2; CDR3: ASRGDRVNTEAF
J: TRBJ2-7; V: TRBV9; CDR3: ASSPGTAGEQY
J: TRBJ2-2; V: TRBV4-2; CDR3: ASSPLRDLNTGELF
J: TRBJ2-1; V: TRBV28; CDR3: ASSLEAGGTGGTGVYNEQF
J: TRBJ2-1; V: TRBV5-1; CDR3: ASSLQVPGGNEQF
J: TRBJ1-2; V: TRBV7-9; CDR3: ASSAVHRGANYGYT